Below, 17 T cell receptor beta chains from the same sample are listed, as sequenced in a study of T cells after yellow fever vaccination (dated by TCRdb to between 2019 and 2020). The library was obtained by 5' RACE. The data were produced on an Illumina HiSeq 2500. In TCRdb, the public reads were trimmed at Q25 with fastp and aligned with MiXCR, with productive beta chains retained. Rows merge per CDR3 protein into single entries with the most common DNA and genes. The sample contains more than 450,000 distinct CDR3 sequences, roughly a fifth of them found a single time. The top ten clonotypes cover about 16% of the sample. The treatment or condition label of this sample denotes: live attenuated yellow fever vaccine strain. The sample here was PBMCs, taken roughly 20 days after the first yellow fever vaccination. These receptors all come from a man aged 18 to 35 who received the YFV17D yellow fever vaccine.

This clonotype was seen ten or more times. V and J are TRBV19 and TRBJ1-5; weak D call: TRBD1 (6 bases). This CDR3 spans 14 amino acids. V dropped 10 bases and J dropped 3 bases, with 16 bases sitting between them. Germline CDR1 and CDR2: LNHDA and SQIVND (reference sequence). The CDR3 protein is CATQGTPYNQPQHF. The DNA for the CDR3 is TGTGCCACCCAGGGGACACCCTACAATCAGCCCCAGCATTTT.

J is TRBJ2-3 and V is TRBV5-1, with D perhaps matching TRBD1 (6 bases). CDR3 length equals 15 residues. CDR1 SGHRS and CDR2 YFSETQ come from the germline V gene. V lost 1 base and J lost 3, with 12 bases in between. The CDR3 DNA sequence: TGCGCCAGCAGCTTGTACAGGGACGGAACAGATACGCAGTATTTT. Translated: CASSLYRDGTDTQYF.

The sample holds a few counts of this clonotype. The chain combines TRBV20-1 with TRBJ2-3; 7 nucleotides line up with TRBD2. CDR1 DFQATT and CDR2 SNEGSKA come from the germline V gene (reference sequence). The V gene end was trimmed by 5 bases and the J gene end by 0 bases; junction bases not matched to a gene: 11. The CDR3 contains 16 residues. CDR3 amino acids: CSAALRAGASTDTQYF. CDR3 coding DNA: TGCAGTGCTGCCCTCCGGGCGGGAGCAAGCACAGATACGCAGTATTTT.

This clonotype turned up a few times. J is TRBJ2-7 and V is TRBV13; TRBD2 aligns across 7 bases. After removal of 5 bases from V and 2 bases from J, the junction contained 9 bases not matched to a gene. CDR3 length: 15 residues. CDR1 is PRHDT and CDR2 is FYEKMQ in the germline V gene (reference sequence). The CDR3 DNA is TGTGCCAGCAGCAGCCTCGGGCTAGCGGCCTACGAGCAGTACTTC. It yields the protein CASSSLGLAAYEQYF.

The chain joins TRBV6-2 or TRBV6-3 to TRBJ2-5, with D maybe TRBD2 (5 bases). The germline CDR1 and CDR2 sequences are MNHEY and SVGEGT. The ends were cut back, 5 bases at V and 8 bases at J, with 12 bases in the middle. CDR3 length equals 12 residues. The CDR3 sequence is CASSPGIETQYF. DNA of the CDR3: TGTGCCAGCAGTCCCGGGATTGAAACCCAGTACTTC.

This clonotype appeared a few times. V usage is TRBV20-1 and J usage is TRBJ2-1, with 10 bases fitting TRBD2. With 2 bases clipped from V and 5 bases from J, the junction kept 6 bases outside the gene matches. Germline loops: CDR1 DFQATT, CDR2 SNEGSKA (reference sequence). The CDR3 covers 15 residues. The CDR3 loop is CSARNSGGANNEQFF. The DNA for the CDR3 is TGCAGTGCTAGAAACAGCGGGGGGGCTAACAATGAGCAGTTCTTC.

V is TRBV7-2 and J is TRBJ2-3; 8 nucleotides line up with TRBD1. The V gene's germline CDR1 is SGHTA and CDR2 FQGNSA. The junction had 6 bases not matched to a gene; V was cut back by 0 bases and J by 1 base. This CDR3 is 17 amino acids long. This chain's CDR3 is CASSLAFAGQGTDTQYF. CDR3 DNA: TGTGCCAGCAGCTTAGCCTTTGCGGGACAGGGCACAGATACGCAGTATTTT.

V and J are TRBV12-3 or TRBV12-4 and TRBJ2-2, with 9 bases aligning to TRBD2. The CDR3 runs to 13 residues. The ends lost 6 bases at V and 6 bases at J; junction bases unmatched: 2. In DNA form, the CDR3 reads TGTGCCAGCAGGGTAGCGGGGGCCGGGGAGCTGTTTTTT. This translates into CASRVAGAGELFF.

This clonotype was seen more than once but under ten times. V usage is TRBV7-8 and J usage is TRBJ2-7; D possibly corresponds to TRBD2 (5 bases). V gave up 4 bases and J gave up 7 bases, with 14 bases separating them. Germline V gene sequence: CDR1 SGHVS, CDR2 FQNEAQ. This CDR3 spans 13 amino acids. CDR3 amino acids: CASSYRDLREQYF. The CDR3 DNA is TGTGCCAGCAGCTACCGGGATCTAAGGGAGCAGTACTTC.

The CDR3 region is CASSQEQGYSNQPQHF. Written as DNA, the CDR3 is TGCGCCAGCAGCCAAGAGCAGGGGTATAGCAATCAGCCCCAGCATTTT. This chain uses TRBV4-1 with TRBJ1-5; a weak D match, TRBD1 (6 bases). V was trimmed by 0 bases and J by 0 bases, leaving 9 bases between them. The length of the CDR3 is 16 residues. Germline V gives CDR1 MGHRA, CDR2 YSYEKL.

This clonotype was counted only a few times. The chain employs TRBV5-1 and TRBJ1-2; D is uncertain. V was cut by 0 bases and J by 0 bases, with 9 bases left in between. CDR1 is SGHRS and CDR2 is YFSETQ in the germline V gene. CDR3 length: 15 residues. Here the CDR3 reads CASSLESGSNYGYTF. The DNA for the CDR3 is TGCGCCAGCAGCTTGGAGTCAGGTTCTAACTATGGCTACACCTTC.

The V gene is TRBV7-2, the J gene TRBJ2-3, with D uncertain. Looked up from germline, CDR1 is SGHTA and CDR2 is FQGNSA. The CDR3 contains 14 residues. The germline V and J ends were trimmed by 3 bases and 0 bases, with 7 bases remaining between them. The CDR3 protein is CASSFRYSTDTQYF. The DNA for the CDR3 is TGTGCCAGCAGCTTTCGCTATAGCACAGATACGCAGTATTTT.

This clonotype occurred a few times. CDR3 amino acids: CATSETGEVAGYTF. In DNA, the CDR3 is TGTGCCACCAGTGAGACAGGGGAAGTAGCTGGCTACACCTTC. The rearrangement links TRBV24-1 to TRBJ1-2; TRBD1 matches 8 bases. Unmatched junction bases numbered 7, after V lost 4 bases and J lost 7 bases. CDR1 and CDR2 from the germline V gene are KGHDR and SFDVKD. The CDR3 totals 14 residues.

This clonotype came up a few times. V is TRBV20-1 and J is TRBJ1-2; D unresolved. V lost 6 bases to trimming and J lost 5 bases, with 13 bases between them. The CDR3 spans 12 residues. Germline V gene sequence: CDR1 DFQATT, CDR2 SNEGSKA (reference sequence). CDR3 coding DNA: TGCAGTGCCATCGGGAGGGAATATGGCTACACCTTC. Translation: CSAIGREYGYTF.

The gene calls are TRBV25-1 and TRBJ2-2, with TRBD2 as a possible D gene (5 bases). The CDR3 covers 15 residues. Trimming stripped 2 bases from V and 7 bases from J, with 14 bases between. CDR1 and CDR2 from the germline V gene are MGHDK and SYGVNS. The CDR3 here is CASSERADAGGELFF. The DNA of the CDR3 is TGTGCCAGCAGTGAAAGGGCCGACGCGGGCGGGGAGCTGTTTTTT.

This clonotype was observed a handful of times. The chain uses TRBV7-8 and TRBJ2-1; the D gene is possibly TRBD2 (7 bases). Germline V gene data show CDR1 as SGHVS and CDR2 as FQNEAQ. This CDR3 has 16 residues. V was pared by 5 bases and J by 9 bases, with 23 bases between. In nucleotides, the CDR3 is TGTGCCAGCAGCCTTCGGCGGGGGCCTAGGGAAGGTGAGCAGTTCTTC. Its translation is CASSLRRGPREGEQFF.

The chain joins TRBV12-3 or TRBV12-4 to TRBJ2-2; possible D gene TRBD1, 7 bases. The V and J ends lost 5 bases and 9 bases respectively, with 13 bases between them. The length of the CDR3 is 13 residues. CDR3: CASSQGGYRELFF. CDR3 DNA sequence: TGTGCCAGCAGTCAGGGGGGATATAGGGAGCTGTTTTTT.